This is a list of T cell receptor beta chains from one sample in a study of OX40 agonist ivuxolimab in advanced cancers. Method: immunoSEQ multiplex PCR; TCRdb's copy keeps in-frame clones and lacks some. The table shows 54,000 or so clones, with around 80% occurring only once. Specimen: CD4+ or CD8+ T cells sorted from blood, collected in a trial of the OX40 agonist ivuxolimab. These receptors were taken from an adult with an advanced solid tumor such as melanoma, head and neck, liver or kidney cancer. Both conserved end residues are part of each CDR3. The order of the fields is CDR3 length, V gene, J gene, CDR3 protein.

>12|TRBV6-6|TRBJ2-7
CASSGGNYEQYF
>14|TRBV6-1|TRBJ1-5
CASSRDRVNQPQHF
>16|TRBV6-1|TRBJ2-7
CASSAFEGRWPYEQYF
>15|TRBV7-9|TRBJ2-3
CASSHGQGIADTQYF
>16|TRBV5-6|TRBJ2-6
CASSLKSMAGANVLTF
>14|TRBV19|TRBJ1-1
CASSIRMWGTEAFF
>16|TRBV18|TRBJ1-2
CASSPQGQPGGDGYTF
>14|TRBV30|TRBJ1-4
CACSGQGRREKLFF
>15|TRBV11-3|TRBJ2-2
CASSFSGTNTGELFF
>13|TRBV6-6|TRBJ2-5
CASRQTGKETQYF
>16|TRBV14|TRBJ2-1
CASSQEVAGRYNEQFF
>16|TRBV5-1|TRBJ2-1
CASSARGSSSYNEQFF
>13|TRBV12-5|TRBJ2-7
CASGLGDPYEQYF
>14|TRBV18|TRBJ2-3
CASSPRTSTDTQYF
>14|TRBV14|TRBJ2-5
CASSQGSNGETQYF
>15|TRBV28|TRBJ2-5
CASSLGQLQVETQYF
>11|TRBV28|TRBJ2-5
CASSFQETQYF
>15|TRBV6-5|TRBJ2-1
CASSYSGLANNEQFF
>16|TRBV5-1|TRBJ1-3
CASSPSTGSSGNTIYF
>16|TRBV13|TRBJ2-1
CASSRSNSPRDNEQFF
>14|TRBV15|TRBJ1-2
CATRQPSSSYGYTF
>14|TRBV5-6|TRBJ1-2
CASSLFQGNYGYTF
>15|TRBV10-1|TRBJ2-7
CASSESAGVPYEQYF
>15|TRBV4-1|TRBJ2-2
CASSPTGWETGELFF
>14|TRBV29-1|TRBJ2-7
CSVEASGSLYEQYF
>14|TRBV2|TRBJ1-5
CASSEDIGNQPQHF
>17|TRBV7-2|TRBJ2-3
CASTFAGGLAGKDTQYF
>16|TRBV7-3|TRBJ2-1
CASSSNPGLVYNEQFF